This entry describes one T cell receptor (beta chain). Its matching antigen is unknown. The data belong to a study of shared clonotypes between healthy human individuals. Into CD45RA+ naive and CD45RA-negative memory subsets, the CD4+ cells were split. Produced via immunoSEQ multiplex PCR; TCRdb's table is partial and in-frame only. The table records more than 1,200,000 clones, roughly 98.5% of them present only once. Trimming removed 2 bases from V and 4 bases from J, with 15 bases in between. The CDR3 spans 16 residues. CDR1 and CDR2 (germline): SGHNT, YENEEA. Study results and limitations: Large sequencing depth failed to make sorted-subset sequencing complete, rarefaction showed. It was the non-shared clonotypes that had lower generation probabilities than clonotypes shared by all four donors. Between a few donors, naive CD4 clonotypes were shared at a level of about 5%.

The chain employs TRBV11-3 and TRBJ1-5; D gene unclear. The receptor comes from a man between 25 and 39 years old in good health. Sequenced: naive CD4+ T cells sorted from blood. As for subset: CD45RA+ positively selected. The CDR3 nucleotides read TGTGCCAGCAGCTTAATTCTAGCACATGGAAATCAGCCCCAGCATTTT. Translated: CASSLILAHGNQPQHF.